The clone carrying this T cell receptor (beta chain) has only a few counts. Germline V CDR1 and CDR2: LNHDA, SQIVND (reference sequence). Between the trimmed V and J ends, which lost 3 bases and 4 bases, there was a span of 16 bases. The CDR3 consists of 15 residues. This specimen belongs to a study of identical twins' blood T cells. Background on the study: Approximately 50 million reads covered about 6 alpha-chain and about 6 beta-chain libraries.

TCRdb processed the 5' RACE reads anew with MiXCR; each CDR3 protein has one entry. The sample has 350,000 to 400,000 distinct CDR3 sequences, roughly 27% seen once; the top ten hold more than 5.5%. The TCR originated in a woman aged 18 to 49 in good health. The specimen was PBMCs. V usage is TRBV19 and J usage is TRBJ2-7; D possibly uses TRBD1 or TRBD2 (6 bases each). The CDR3 here is CASSMVGRGGYEQYF. CDR3 nucleotides: TGTGCCAGTAGTATGGTGGGCAGGGGAGGTTACGAGCAGTACTTC.